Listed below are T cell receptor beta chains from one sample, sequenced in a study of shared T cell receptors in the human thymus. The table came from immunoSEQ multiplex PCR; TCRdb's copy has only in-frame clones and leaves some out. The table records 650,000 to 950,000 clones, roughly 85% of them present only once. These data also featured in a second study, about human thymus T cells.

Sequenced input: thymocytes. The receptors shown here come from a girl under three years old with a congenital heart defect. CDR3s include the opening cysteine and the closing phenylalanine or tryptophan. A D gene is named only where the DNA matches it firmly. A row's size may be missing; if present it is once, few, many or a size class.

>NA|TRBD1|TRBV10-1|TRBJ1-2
CAGGGQGNSPCTSYTF
TGCGCCGGGGGCGGACAGGGGAATTCGCCCTGCACTAGCTACACCTTC
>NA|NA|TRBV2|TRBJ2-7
CASSGDNQRPYEQYF
TGTGCCAGCAGCGGGGACAACCAGCGTCCCTACGAGCAGTACTTC
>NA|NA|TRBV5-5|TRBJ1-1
CATKAGRAMNTEAFF
TGTGCCACTAAAGCAGGGCGTGCTATGAACACTGAAGCTTTCTTT
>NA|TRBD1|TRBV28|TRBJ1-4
CASSFNRDRGGNEKLFF
TGTGCCAGCAGTTTTAATAGGGACAGGGGCGGGAATGAAAAACTGTTTTTT
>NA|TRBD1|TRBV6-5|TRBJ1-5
CASRKWGQSNQPQHF
TGTGCCAGCAGAAAGTGGGGACAGAGCAATCAGCCCCAGCATTTT
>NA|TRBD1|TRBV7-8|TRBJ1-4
CASSLVGTASNEKLFF
TGTGCCAGCAGCTTAGTTGGGACAGCCTCTAATGAAAAACTGTTTTTT
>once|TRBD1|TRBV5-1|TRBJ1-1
CASSRGQGMNTEAFF
TGCGCCAGCAGCCGCGGACAGGGAATGAACACTGAAGCTTTCTTT
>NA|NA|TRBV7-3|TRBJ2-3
CASSARVGPRGDTQYF
TGTGCCAGCAGTGCCCGTGTAGGGCCCCGGGGGGATACGCAGTATTTT
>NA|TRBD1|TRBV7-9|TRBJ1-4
CASSLVTGRNEKLFF
TGTGCCAGCAGCTTAGTGACAGGGAGAAATGAAAAACTGTTTTTT
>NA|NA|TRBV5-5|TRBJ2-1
CASSLVLVGSSYNEQFF
TGTGCCAGCAGCTTGGTCCTAGTAGGGAGCTCCTACAATGAGCAGTTCTTC
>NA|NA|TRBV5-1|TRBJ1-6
CASSVGGILSYNSPLHF
TGCGCCAGCAGTGTTGGGGGGATCCTCTCCTATAATTCACCCCTCCACTTT
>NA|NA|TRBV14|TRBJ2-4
CASSNRDFWDF
TGTGCCAGCAGCAACCGGGACTTCTGGGACTTC
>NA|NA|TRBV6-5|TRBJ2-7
CASSHQETDYEQYF
TGTGCCAGCAGCCATCAGGAGACAGACTACGAGCAGTACTTC
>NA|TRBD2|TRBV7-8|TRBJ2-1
CASSFQGRLAGDNEQFF
TGTGCCAGCAGCTTCCAAGGTCGACTAGCGGGAGACAATGAGCAGTTCTTC
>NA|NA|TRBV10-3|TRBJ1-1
CAISESWGPTNTEAFF
TGTGCCATCAGTGAGTCGTGGGGGCCGACGAACACTGAAGCTTTCTTT
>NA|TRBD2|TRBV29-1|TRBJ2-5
CSVLGTSGKETQYF
TGCAGCGTGCTCGGGACTAGCGGCAAAGAGACCCAGTACTTC
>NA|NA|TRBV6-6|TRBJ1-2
CASRTVATSSNYGYTF
TGTGCCAGCAGGACGGTGGCGACAAGCAGTAACTATGGCTACACCTTC
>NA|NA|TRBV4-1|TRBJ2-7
CASSPEGGELYEQYF
TGCGCCAGCAGCCCCGAAGGAGGCGAACTCTACGAGCAGTACTTC
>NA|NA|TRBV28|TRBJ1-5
CASSLCSGDNQPQHF
TGTGCCAGCAGTTTATGCTCGGGGGACAATCAGCCCCAGCATTTT
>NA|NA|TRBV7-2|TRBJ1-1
CASSDPLQGILFEAFF
TGTGCCAGCAGCGACCCCTTACAGGGCATCCTATTTGAAGCTTTCTTT
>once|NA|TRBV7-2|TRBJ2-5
CASSLGTQKREETQYF
TGTGCCAGCAGCTTAGGGACTCAAAAAAGGGAAGAGACCCAGTACTTC
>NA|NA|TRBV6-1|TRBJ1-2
CASSEAKTGVYGYTF
TGTGCCAGCAGTGAAGCGAAGACAGGAGTCTATGGCTACACCTTC
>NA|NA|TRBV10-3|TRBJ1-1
CAISVTGGENTEAFF
TGTGCCATCAGTGTAACCGGGGGGGAGAACACTGAAGCTTTCTTT
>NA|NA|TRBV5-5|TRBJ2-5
CASSWGLQETQYF
TGTGCCAGCAGTTGGGGACTTCAAGAGACCCAGTACTTC
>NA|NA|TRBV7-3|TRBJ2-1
CASSLGTYNEQFF
TGTGCCAGCAGCTTAGGCACCTACAATGAGCAGTTCTTC
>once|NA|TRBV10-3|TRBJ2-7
CAISTIPGEQYF
TGTGCCATCAGTACGATCCCAGGAGAGCAGTACTTC
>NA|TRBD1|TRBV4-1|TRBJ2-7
CASSQGIGTGAYEQYF
TGCGCCAGCAGCCAAGGAATCGGGACAGGGGCCTACGAGCAGTACTTC
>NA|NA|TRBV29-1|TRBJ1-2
CSGDGISF
TGCAGCGGTGACGGGATATCCTTC
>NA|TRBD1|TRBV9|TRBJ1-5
CASSVDAGTEGQPQHF
TGTGCCAGCAGCGTCGACGCCGGGACAGAGGGTCAGCCCCAGCATTTT
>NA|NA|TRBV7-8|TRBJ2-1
CASSLRSGNPYNEQFF
TGTGCCAGCAGCTTAAGATCGGGGAACCCCTACAATGAGCAGTTCTTC
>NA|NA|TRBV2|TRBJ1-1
CASSWMLDAGSRAFF
TGTGCCAGCAGTTGGATGCTCGATGCCGGATCGAGGGCTTTCTTT
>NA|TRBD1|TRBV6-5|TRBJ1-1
CASTSSTGIPEAFF
TGTGCCAGCACCTCCTCGACAGGGATACCTGAAGCTTTCTTT
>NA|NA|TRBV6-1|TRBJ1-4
CASSERGRDEKLFF
TGTGCCAGCAGTGAGAGGGGGAGGGATGAAAAACTGTTTTTT
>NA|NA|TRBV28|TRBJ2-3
CASRSVDRTSTDTQYF
TGTGCCAGCAGATCCGTCGACAGGACTAGCACAGATACGCAGTATTTT
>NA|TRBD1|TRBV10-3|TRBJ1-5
CAISESRDRGSGNQPQHF
TGTGCCATCAGTGAGTCTAGGGACAGGGGATCGGGCAATCAGCCCCAGCATTTT
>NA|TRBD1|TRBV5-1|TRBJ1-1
CASSYTGGVEAFF
TGCGCCAGCAGCTACACAGGGGGGGTTGAAGCTTTCTTT
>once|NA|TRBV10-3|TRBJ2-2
CAIRHSLNTGELFF
TGTGCCATCCGCCACAGTCTTAACACCGGGGAGCTGTTTTTT
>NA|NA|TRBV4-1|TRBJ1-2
CASSRRGDGGGYTF
TGCGCCAGCAGCCGCCGGGGGGATGGTGGTGGCTACACCTTC
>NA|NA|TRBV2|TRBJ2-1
CASRTDNNEQFF
TGTGCCAGCAGGACAGATAACAATGAGCAGTTCTTC
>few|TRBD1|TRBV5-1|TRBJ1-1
CASSLMSGTDSFRTEAFF
TGCGCCAGCAGCTTGATGTCCGGGACAGATTCCTTTCGCACTGAAGCTTTCTTT
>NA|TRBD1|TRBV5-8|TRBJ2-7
CASSGQAGDGEQYF
TGTGCCAGCAGCGGACAGGCAGGAGATGGAGAGCAGTACTTC
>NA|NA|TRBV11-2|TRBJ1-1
CASSSDGHLNTEAFF
TGTGCCAGCAGCTCGGACGGACACTTGAACACTGAAGCTTTCTTT
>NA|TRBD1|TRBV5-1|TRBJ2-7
CASSWRTGVNEQYF
TGCGCCAGCAGCTGGCGGACAGGGGTAAACGAGCAGTACTTC